The sequence of this TCR beta chain was determined in a study of shared clonotypes between healthy human individuals. Study-wide background: Per-donor plates numbered three CD4 naive, three CD4 memory, two CD8 naive and one CD8 memory.

Assay used: immunoSEQ multiplex PCR; TCRdb lists only in-frame clones, some missing. Altogether some 2.1 million clones are present, about 95% being singletons, with the ten largest covering around 1.1%. Remarks on this clone: Antigen: not known.

The study, taken as a whole, reports: The diversity represented, both genetic and in exposure history, was limited by few donors. Some naive CD4 clonotypes, around 4.9%, turned up in common across four donors. Blood was the sole source, and tissue repertoires probably differ.

This CDR3 is 13 amino acids long. V dropped 6 bases and J dropped 0; count of bases not matched to a gene: 1. CDR1 ENHRY and CDR2 SYGVKD come from the germline V gene. CD8 cells regarded as naive lacked CD45RO, were positively chosen for CCR7, and omitted terminally differentiated effector memory CD45RA+ cells. The chain has TRBV10-3 and TRBJ1-2, with 7 nucleotides matching TRBD1. This receptor was identified in a man between 18 and 29 years old in good health. Material: naive CD8+ T cells sorted from blood. The CDR3 sequence: CAIRTGTNYGYTF. The CDR3 DNA reads as TGTGCCATCAGGACAGGGACTAACTATGGCTACACCTTC.